This T cell receptor (beta chain) was found in a study of T cell responses to AZD1222 COVID-19 vaccine. General study results and limits: Seropositive status at baseline applied to only a handful of AZD1222 recipients.

Assay used: immunoSEQ multiplex PCR; TCRdb lists only in-frame clones, some missing. The sample lists approximately 170,000 clones; around 89% were seen once. Points on this clone: Its antigen is undetermined.

V lost 1 base and J lost 5, with 14 bases in between. Germline V gene lookup returns CDR1 SGHTA and CDR2 FQGNSA. The CDR3 totals 15 residues. V is TRBV7-2 and J is TRBJ2-5; D perhaps matches TRBD1 (6 bases). This specimen was peripheral blood, taken on day 0 of AZD1222 vaccination. The receptor was isolated from an adult in good health. The DNA of the CDR3 is TGTGCCAGCAGCTTAGACTTTCTGGGGGCGGAGACCCAGTACTTC. Residues: CASSLDFLGAETQYF.